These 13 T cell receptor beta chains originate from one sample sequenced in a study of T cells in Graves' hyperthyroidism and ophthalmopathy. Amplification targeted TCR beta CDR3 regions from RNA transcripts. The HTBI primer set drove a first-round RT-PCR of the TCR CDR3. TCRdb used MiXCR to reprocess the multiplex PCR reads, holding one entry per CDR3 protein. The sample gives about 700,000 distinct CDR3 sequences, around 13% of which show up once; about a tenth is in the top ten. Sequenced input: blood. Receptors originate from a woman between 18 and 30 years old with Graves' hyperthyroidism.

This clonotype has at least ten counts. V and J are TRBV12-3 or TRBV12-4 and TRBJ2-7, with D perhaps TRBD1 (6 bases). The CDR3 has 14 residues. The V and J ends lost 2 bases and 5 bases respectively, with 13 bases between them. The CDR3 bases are TGTGCCAGCAGTTTACCAGGGGTAAAGAACGAGCAGTACTTC. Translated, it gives CASSLPGVKNEQYF.

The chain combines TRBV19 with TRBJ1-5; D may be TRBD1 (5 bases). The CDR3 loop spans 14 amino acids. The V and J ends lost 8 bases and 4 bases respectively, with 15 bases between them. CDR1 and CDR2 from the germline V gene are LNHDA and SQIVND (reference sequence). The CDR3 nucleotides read TGTGCCAGTTCTTCGGAGGGGCGAAATCAGCCCCAGCATTTT. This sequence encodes CASSSEGRNQPQHF.

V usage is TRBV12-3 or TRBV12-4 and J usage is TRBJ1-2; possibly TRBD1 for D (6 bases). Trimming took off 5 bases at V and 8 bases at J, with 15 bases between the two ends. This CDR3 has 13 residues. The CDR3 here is CASSRNRERGYTF. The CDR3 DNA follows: TGTGCCAGCAGTCGAAACAGGGAAAGGGGCTACACCTTC.

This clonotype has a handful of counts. CDR3 amino acids: CASFTGGSPGELFF. CDR3 nucleotide sequence: TGTGCCAGCTTCACTGGCGGGAGTCCCGGGGAGCTGTTTTTT. The chain recombines TRBV25-1 with TRBJ2-2, with 7 positions matching TRBD2. This CDR3 contains 14 residues. The V gene's germline CDR1 is MGHDK and CDR2 SYGVNS. J gave up 6 bases and V 8 bases, and 9 bases lay outside the gene matches.

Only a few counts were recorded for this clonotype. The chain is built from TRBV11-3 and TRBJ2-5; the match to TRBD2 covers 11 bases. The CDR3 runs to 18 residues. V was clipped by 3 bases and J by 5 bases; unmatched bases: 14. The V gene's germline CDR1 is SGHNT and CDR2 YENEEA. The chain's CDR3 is CASSFSRPLAGGRETQYF. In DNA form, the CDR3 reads TGTGCCAGCAGCTTCTCGCGGCCCCTAGCGGGAGGAAGGGAGACCCAGTACTTC. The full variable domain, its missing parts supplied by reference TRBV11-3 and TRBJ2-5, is EAGVVQSPRYKIIEKKQPVAFWCNPISGHNTLYWYLQNLGQGPELLIRYENEEAVDDSQLPKDRFSAERLKGVDSTLKIQPAELGDSAVYLCASSFSRPLAGGRETQYFGPGTRLLVL.

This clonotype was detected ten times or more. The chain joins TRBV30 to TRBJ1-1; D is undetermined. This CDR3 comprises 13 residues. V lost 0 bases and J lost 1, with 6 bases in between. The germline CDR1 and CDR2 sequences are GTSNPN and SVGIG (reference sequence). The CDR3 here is CAWSVSANTEAFF. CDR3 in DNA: TGTGCCTGGAGTGTATCAGCGAACACTGAAGCTTTCTTT.

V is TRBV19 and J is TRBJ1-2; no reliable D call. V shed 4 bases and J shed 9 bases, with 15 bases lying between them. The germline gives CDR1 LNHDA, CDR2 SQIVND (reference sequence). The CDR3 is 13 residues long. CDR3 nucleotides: TGTGCCAGTAGTACCCTTTATTCAGGAAGCTACACCTTC. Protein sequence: CASSTLYSGSYTF.

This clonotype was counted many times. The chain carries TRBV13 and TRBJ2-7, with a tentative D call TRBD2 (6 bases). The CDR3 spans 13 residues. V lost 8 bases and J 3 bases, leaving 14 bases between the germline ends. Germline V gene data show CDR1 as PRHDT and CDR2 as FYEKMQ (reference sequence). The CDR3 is CASGSGRIYEQYF. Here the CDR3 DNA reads TGTGCCAGCGGTTCGGGGAGGATCTACGAGCAGTACTTC.

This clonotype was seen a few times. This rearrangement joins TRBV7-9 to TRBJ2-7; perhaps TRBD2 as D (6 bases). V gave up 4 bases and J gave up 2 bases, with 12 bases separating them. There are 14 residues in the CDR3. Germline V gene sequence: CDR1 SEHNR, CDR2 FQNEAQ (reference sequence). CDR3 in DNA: TGTGCCAGCAGCTCTAGCGCTATTCCCTACGAGCAGTACTTC. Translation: CASSSSAIPYEQYF.

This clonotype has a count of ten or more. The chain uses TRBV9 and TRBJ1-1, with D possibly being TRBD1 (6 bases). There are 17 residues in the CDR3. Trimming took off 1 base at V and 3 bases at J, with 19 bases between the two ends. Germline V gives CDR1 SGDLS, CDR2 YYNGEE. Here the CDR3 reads CASSVSGGLHSDTEAFF. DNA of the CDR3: TGTGCCAGCAGCGTATCTGGGGGCCTCCACTCGGACACTGAAGCTTTCTTT.

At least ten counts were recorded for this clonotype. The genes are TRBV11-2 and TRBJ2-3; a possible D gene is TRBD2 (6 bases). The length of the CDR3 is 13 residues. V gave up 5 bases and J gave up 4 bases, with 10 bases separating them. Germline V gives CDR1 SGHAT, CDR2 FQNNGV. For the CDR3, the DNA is TGTGCCAGCAGCCGGGACTCCGCAGATACGCAGTATTTT. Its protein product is CASSRDSADTQYF.

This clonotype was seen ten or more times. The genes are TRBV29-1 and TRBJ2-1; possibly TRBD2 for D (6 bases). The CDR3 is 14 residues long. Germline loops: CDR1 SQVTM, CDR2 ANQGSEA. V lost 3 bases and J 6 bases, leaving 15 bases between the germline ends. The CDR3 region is CSVEGGYNANEQFF. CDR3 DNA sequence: TGCAGCGTTGAGGGGGGATATAACGCCAATGAGCAGTTCTTC.

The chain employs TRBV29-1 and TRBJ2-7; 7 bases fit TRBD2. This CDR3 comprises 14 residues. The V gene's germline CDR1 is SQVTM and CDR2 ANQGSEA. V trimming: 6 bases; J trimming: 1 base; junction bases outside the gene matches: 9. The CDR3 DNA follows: TGCAGCGTCGCATTGACGGGGGGTTCCTACGAGCAGTACTTC. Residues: CSVALTGGSYEQYF.